This T cell receptor (beta chain) came from a study of vaccination and CD4 T cells after COVID-19. The overall study: Post-COVID samples had a sampling time that fell a median roughly 98 days after diagnosis (range 35 to 161). Study-wide results and caveats: A nonsignificant rise from roughly 22 to 38 was seen in the median number of SARS-CoV-2-reactive clonotypes.

Concerning this clonotype itself: No antigen is known for it.

V lost 6 bases and J lost 8; bases outside the gene matches: 9. Germline V gives CDR1 MDHEN, CDR2 SYDVKM. CDR3 length: 13 residues. Cultured CD4+ T-cell DNA underwent Oncomine TCR Beta short-read sequencing. TCRdb called the PCR reads again in MiXCR, with one record for every CDR3 protein. The table has approximately 14,000 distinct CDR3 sequences, about 60% seen once. Treatment noted: roughly 10-day PBMC culture with coronavirus spike peptide pools or control peptides (ViraFEST assay). ViraFEST used peptide pools to expand antigen-specific T cells and subsequently sequenced their TCRs. Each well held a few million PBMCs in IL-2 (about 10 IU/ml) medium with around 9.4 ug/ml peptide pools.

The sequence was collected from a human donor who had recovered from COVID-19. Specimen: CD4+ T cells from blood, cultured in vitro. V is TRBV28 and J is TRBJ1-2; 7 bases are a match to TRBD1. The CDR3 nucleotides are TGTGCCAGCAGCTCAGGACAGGCTGAGGGCTACACCTTC. Its translation is CASSSGQAEGYTF.